These 26 T cell receptor beta chains share one sample of origin, sequenced in a study of blood T cell repertoires in COVID-19. Data came from immunoSEQ multiplex PCR; TCRdb stores just in-frame clones and leaves some out. The sample yields 300,000 to 400,000 clones, around nine tenths seen once. Specimen: peripheral blood. Every receptor here comes from a human donor in a cohort sampled during active COVID-19.

This chain joins TRBV19 and TRBJ2-3, with a possible D match to TRBD2 (6 bases). The CDR3 length is 13 residues. Deletions cut 11 bases from V and 0 bases from J, with 12 bases between. From germline, CDR1 is LNHDA and CDR2 SQIVND (reference sequence). The CDR3 reads CACGSGSTDTQYF. CDR3 DNA: TGTGCCTGTGGAAGCGGGAGCACAGATACGCAGTATTTT.

The CDR3 is CASRNRGQHYGYTF. In DNA, the CDR3 is TGTGCCAGTAGGAACAGGGGCCAGCACTATGGCTACACCTTC. V gene TRBV19 combines with J gene TRBJ1-2, with 7 bases fitting TRBD1. Germline V gene sequence: CDR1 LNHDA, CDR2 SQIVND (reference sequence). This CDR3 has 14 residues. V lost 6 bases, J lost 3 bases, and 7 bases stayed unmatched.

The chain uses TRBV7-9 and TRBJ2-2; 7 nucleotides match TRBD2. The CDR3 runs to 13 residues. Germline V gene lookup returns CDR1 SEHNR and CDR2 FQNEAQ (reference sequence). V was clipped by 5 bases and J by 7 bases; unmatched bases: 4. DNA for the CDR3: TGTGCCAGCAGCGAGACTAGCCGCGGGGAGCTGTTTTTT. This gives the protein CASSETSRGELFF.

The chain recombines TRBV11-2 with TRBJ2-3; 7 nucleotides line up with TRBD1. Per germline, CDR1 SGHAT and CDR2 FQNNGV. The CDR3 is made up of 16 amino acids. V lost 4 bases and J lost 3; bases outside the gene matches: 10. The CDR3 bases are TGTGCCAGCAGCTCTAGAGTAGGGGGCGGGACAGATACGCAGTATTTT. It translates to CASSSRVGGGTDTQYF.

The chain combines TRBV2 with TRBJ1-6, with 7 bases fitting TRBD1. The CDR3 consists of 14 residues. The germline gives CDR1 SNHLY, CDR2 FYNNEI. V lost 7 bases, J lost 5 bases, and 5 bases stayed unmatched. The CDR3 nucleotides are TGTGCCAGCACCTGGGACAGCAATAATTCACCCCTCCACTTT. Translated, it gives CASTWDSNNSPLHF.

V usage is TRBV6-6 and J usage is TRBJ1-5, with D perhaps TRBD1 (5 bases). The CDR3 totals 15 residues. V dropped 2 bases and J dropped 4 bases, with 12 bases sitting between them. Germline assignment: CDR1 MNHNY and CDR2 SVGAGI (reference sequence). In nucleotides, the CDR3 is TGTGCCAGCAGTTACGTGTGGGGGGTGAATCAGCCCCAGCATTTT. Encoded protein: CASSYVWGVNQPQHF.

The CDR3 here is CASSLGAGTSGSNEQFF. The DNA for the CDR3 is TGTGCCAGCAGCTTAGGGGCCGGGACTAGCGGGAGCAATGAGCAGTTCTTC. The chain recombines TRBV11-3 with TRBJ2-1; 14 bases are shared with TRBD2. CDR1 and CDR2 from the germline V gene are SGHNT and YENEEA. The V segment lost 1 base and the J segment 6 bases; nucleotides outside the gene matches: 5. The CDR3 extends over 17 amino acids.

The chain's CDR3 is CASSQDLEEGLAGGQFF. The CDR3, as DNA: TGTGCCAGCAGCCAAGATCTTGAAGAAGGACTAGCGGGGGGGCAGTTCTTC. The chain has TRBV3-1 (or the pseudogene TRBV3-2) and TRBJ2-1, with 14 bases aligning to TRBD2. This CDR3 region has 17 residues. Germline CDR1 and CDR2: LGHDT and YNNKEL (reference sequence). With 0 bases clipped from V and 12 bases from J, the junction kept 10 bases outside the gene matches.

The V call is TRBV28, the J call TRBJ2-6, with D tentatively TRBD1 (6 bases). The V gene lost 3 bases and the J gene lost 1 base, with 10 bases spanning the gap. Germline CDR1 reads MDHEN; CDR2 reads SYDVKM. This CDR3 has 16 amino acids. The CDR3 nucleotides read TGTGCCAGCAGTTTGGACAGACGTTCTGGGGCCAACGTCCTGACTTTC. It encodes CASSLDRRSGANVLTF.

To note about this clone: The same CDR3 is also encoded by other DNA sequences in this sample. The chain has TRBV5-1 and TRBJ1-3; D possibly corresponds to TRBD1 (6 bases). Trimming took 0 bases from V and 7 from J, leaving 8 bases between them. The CDR3 covers 13 residues. Germline V gives CDR1 SGHRS, CDR2 YFSETQ. The CDR3 coding sequence is TGCGCCAGCAGCTTGGGCCAGGGGAACACCATATATTTT. Translating gives CASSLGQGNTIYF.

The chain has TRBV29-1 and TRBJ1-1; TRBD1 aligns across 8 bases. This CDR3 spans 14 amino acids. The germline gives CDR1 SQVTM, CDR2 ANQGSEA. Trimming at V came to 4 bases and at J to 3 bases, leaving 7 bases not matched to a gene. The CDR3, as DNA: TGCAGCGTTGTTGGACAGGGACGGTACACTGAAGCTTTCTTT. Translated, it gives CSVVGQGRYTEAFF.

The V call is TRBV19, the J call TRBJ2-1, with 7 bases that match TRBD1. CDR3 size: 15 residues. Trimming at V came to 4 bases and at J to 3 bases, leaving 6 bases not matched to a gene. Germline assignment: CDR1 LNHDA and CDR2 SQIVND (reference sequence). CDR3 sequence: CASSRAGGLYNEQFF. The CDR3 nucleotides read TGTGCCAGTAGTAGAGCAGGGGGTCTCTACAATGAGCAGTTCTTC.

Of note for this clone: Different DNA sequences within this sample yield the same CDR3. The V call is TRBV19, the J call TRBJ2-1; 7 nucleotides align to TRBD2. The V gene's germline CDR1 is LNHDA and CDR2 SQIVND (reference sequence). This CDR3 has 15 amino acids. Trimming at V came to 3 bases and at J to 0 bases, leaving 2 bases not matched to a gene. The CDR3 protein is CASSMGGSSYNEQFF. The CDR3 nucleotides read TGTGCCAGTAGTATGGGGGGGAGCTCCTACAATGAGCAGTTCTTC.

The V and J genes are TRBV5-1 and TRBJ2-7, with 9 positions matching TRBD2. The trim removed 1 base at V and 0 bases at J, leaving 11 bases unmatched. The CDR3 is made up of 18 amino acids. The germline CDR1 and CDR2 sequences are SGHRS and YFSETQ. The CDR3 DNA sequence: TGCGCCAGCAGCTTGTATACTAGCGGGCTTGGAATCTCCTACGAGCAGTACTTC. Translated, it gives CASSLYTSGLGISYEQYF.

This sequence joins TRBV5-4 and TRBJ2-4, with TRBD2 matching 7 bases. Germline trimming cut 5 bases from V and 4 bases from J; bases unmatched to any gene: 12. CDR1 is SGHNT, CDR2 YYREEE, per germline (reference sequence). The CDR3 spans 16 residues. The CDR3 sequence: CASSQPVAGKKNIQYF. DNA for the CDR3: TGTGCCAGCAGTCAACCCGTAGCGGGCAAGAAAAACATTCAGTACTTC.

V is TRBV29-1 and J is TRBJ2-1, with D maybe TRBD2 (5 bases). From germline, CDR1 is SQVTM and CDR2 ANQGSEA. V gave up 4 bases and J gave up 0 bases, with 13 bases separating them. The CDR3 spans 15 residues. The CDR3 here is CSVVAREGSYNEQFF. In nucleotides, the CDR3 is TGCAGCGTTGTGGCCCGGGAAGGCTCCTACAATGAGCAGTTCTTC.

The chain uses TRBV6-1 and TRBJ1-2; D is ambiguous. The CDR3 is made up of 15 amino acids. V was trimmed by 3 bases and J by 9 bases, leaving 20 bases between them. Germline V CDR1 and CDR2: MNHNS, SASEGT. CDR3 DNA sequence: TGTGCCAGCAGTGACCCCCGGGAGGGTCCCTTTCGCTACACCTTC. Translated, it gives CASSDPREGPFRYTF.

The chain links TRBV10-3 to TRBJ2-7, with D hard to call. CDR1 ENHRY and CDR2 SYGVKD come from the germline V gene. The CDR3 has 11 amino acids. V lost 2 bases and J 4 bases, leaving 3 bases between the germline ends. The CDR3 DNA sequence: TGTGCCATCAGTGAGGAGTACGAGCAGTACTTC. The encoded protein is CAISEEYEQYF.

The V call is TRBV10-3, the J call TRBJ1-1; D ambiguous. Trimming stripped 0 bases from V and 6 bases from J, with 11 bases between. This CDR3 has 14 residues. Germline CDR1 ENHRY, CDR2 SYGVKD. The CDR3 sequence: CAISESDRSAEAFF. The DNA of the CDR3 is TGTGCCATCAGTGAGTCAGATCGGAGTGCTGAAGCTTTCTTT.

The chain links TRBV21-1 to TRBJ1-4. TRBV21-1 is listed as a pseudogene. The CDR3 length is 15 residues. CDR3 nucleotides: TGTGCCAGCACCTTTACTCGGGGTCATAATGAAAAACTGTTTTTT. This encodes CASTFTRGHNEKLFF.

The chain employs TRBV2 and TRBJ1-3, with D perhaps matching TRBD1 (5 bases). From germline, CDR1 is SNHLY and CDR2 FYNNEI. Trimming took 2 bases from V and 4 from J, leaving 9 bases between them. The length of the CDR3 is 14 residues. CDR3 protein: CASSENRIGNTIYF. The CDR3 DNA is TGTGCCAGCAGTGAAAACAGGATAGGAAACACCATATATTTT.

The genes are TRBV4-1 and TRBJ2-7; D is perhaps TRBD1 (6 bases). Germline CDR1 is MGHRA and CDR2 is YSYEKL. The CDR3 contains 14 residues. Trimming stripped 1 base from V and 4 bases from J, with 11 bases between. The CDR3 bases are TGCGCCAGCAGCCAAGTAGGGACAAATTACGAGCAGTACTTC. Translating gives CASSQVGTNYEQYF.

The J gene is TRBJ2-7, the V gene TRBV9; D is possibly TRBD2 (6 bases). Germline V gene data show CDR1 as SGDLS and CDR2 as YYNGEE. The V gene lost 4 bases and the J gene lost 2 bases, with 13 bases spanning the gap. The CDR3 extends over 14 amino acids. The CDR3 DNA follows: TGTGCCAGCAGCCTCCGGGGGACGACCTACGAGCAGTACTTC. It encodes CASSLRGTTYEQYF.

The V gene is TRBV11-1, the J gene TRBJ2-5; D ambiguous. Trimming took 5 bases from V and 0 from J, leaving 16 bases between them. CDR1 is SGHAT, CDR2 FQDESV, per germline (reference sequence). The CDR3 covers 16 residues. The CDR3 DNA is TGTGCCAGCAGCACCAGGCGCTCCCGTCACCAAGAGACCCAGTACTTC. Its protein is CASSTRRSRHQETQYF.

The chain employs TRBV6-1 and TRBJ2-5, with 7 bases identical to TRBD2. This CDR3 contains 17 residues. Trimming cost V 4 bases and J 0 bases; bases outside gene matches: 11. CDR1 MNHNS and CDR2 SASEGT come from the germline V gene. This CDR3 reads CASSGISSGKYQETQYF. CDR3 in DNA: TGTGCCAGCAGTGGCATTTCTAGCGGCAAGTACCAAGAGACCCAGTACTTC.

This chain joins TRBV30 and TRBJ1-2, with a weak D call TRBD1 (5 bases). V lost 4 bases, J lost 0 bases, and 9 bases lay in between. The CDR3 loop spans 13 amino acids. Germline V gene lookup returns CDR1 GTSNPN and CDR2 SVGIG (reference sequence). The CDR3 bases are TGTGCCTGGACGGGGGAAGCTAACTATGGCTACACCTTC. Its translation is CAWTGEANYGYTF.